A selection of T cell receptor beta chains follows, all from one sample in a study of blood T cells in healthy people across ages. A single record per CDR3 protein comes from TCRdb applying MiXCR to the 5' RACE reads. The sample holds 630,000 or so distinct CDR3 sequences, about 30% seen once. Sequenced: blood. The source of these receptors is a woman of 80 years or more in good health. The conserved cysteine and the conserved F or W are not part of the CDR3 here.

CDR3 protein	V gene	J gene
SVVTAGDYNEQF	TRBV29-1	TRBJ2-1
ATSRLGRDGGAQNTGELF	TRBV4-1	TRBJ2-2
ASSVSVAGERSTDTQY	TRBV6-1	TRBJ2-3
ASTPDRGGNQPQH	TRBV2	TRBJ1-5
ASSSDWAYNEQF	TRBV7-2	TRBJ2-1
AWSVNTGGYEQY	TRBV30	TRBJ2-7
ASSAYGAASGIEQY	TRBV9	.
AIHSGTGSYEQY	TRBV2	TRBJ2-7
ASRRDWSNQPQH	TRBV28	TRBJ1-5
ASSQGAGASYEQY	TRBV4-2	TRBJ2-7
SARDGGPSSYNEQY	TRBV20-1	.
ASSYLGRGHADTQY	TRBV6-2/TRBV6-3	TRBJ2-3
ASSSPGGSSTDTQY	TRBV5-5	TRBJ2-3
ASSFGIIQGYSPLH	TRBV5-6	TRBJ1-6
AWKDSGVYGYT	TRBV30	TRBJ1-2
ASSPTPLEDTEAF	TRBV5-1	TRBJ1-1
VSSLEGYGYT	TRBV5-1	TRBJ1-2
ASSGQLNTEAF	TRBV7-2	TRBJ1-1
ASSQASWPPREQY	TRBV4-3	TRBJ2-7
ASSAQTGGSGYT	TRBV9	TRBJ1-2
ASRRDPRGEAF	TRBV28	TRBJ1-1
ASSLVLDTSGETQY	TRBV7-9	TRBJ2-5